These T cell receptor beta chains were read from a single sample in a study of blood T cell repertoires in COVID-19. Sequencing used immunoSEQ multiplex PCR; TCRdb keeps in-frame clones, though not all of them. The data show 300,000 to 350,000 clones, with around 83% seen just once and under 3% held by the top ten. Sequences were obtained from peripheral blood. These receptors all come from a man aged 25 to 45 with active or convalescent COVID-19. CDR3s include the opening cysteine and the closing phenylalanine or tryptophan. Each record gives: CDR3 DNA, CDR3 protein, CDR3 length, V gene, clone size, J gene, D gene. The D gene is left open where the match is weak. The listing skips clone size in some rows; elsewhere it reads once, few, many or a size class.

DNA: TGTGCCAGCAGAATACAGTTTAAGGTCTACGAGCAGTACTTC
CDR3: CASRIQFKVYEQYF
length: 14
V: TRBV2
size: .
J: TRBJ2-7
D: .

DNA: TGTGCCAGCAGCTCTGGGACAGGACTTTCAGATACGCAGTATTTT
CDR3: CASSSGTGLSDTQYF
length: 15
V: TRBV5-4
size: .
J: TRBJ2-3
D: TRBD1

DNA: TGTGCCAGCAGTTTCGGAGGTTCCTACAATGAGCAGTTCTTC
CDR3: CASSFGGSYNEQFF
length: 14
V: TRBV27
size: .
J: TRBJ2-1
D: .

DNA: TGTGCCAGCAGCCGGAACGGGGGGAACACCGGGGAGCTGTTTTTT
CDR3: CASSRNGGNTGELFF
length: 15
V: TRBV7-9
size: .
J: TRBJ2-2
D: .

DNA: TGTGCCAGCAGCAAATCAGAGGGACAGGGATCCTGGTCTAATGAAAAACTGTTTTTT
CDR3: CASSKSEGQGSWSNEKLFF
length: 19
V: TRBV21-1
size: .
J: TRBJ1-4
D: .

DNA: TGTGCCAGCAGCGTAGAGGGTACGGTGAGGGGGACAGGGAACACCGGGGAGCTGTTTTTT
CDR3: CASSVEGTVRGTGNTGELFF
length: 20
V: TRBV9
size: .
J: TRBJ2-2
D: TRBD1

DNA: TGTGCCAGCAGTTCTAGCGGGAGTATGAATGAGCAGTTCTTC
CDR3: CASSSSGSMNEQFF
length: 14
V: TRBV6-2/TRBV6-3
size: .
J: TRBJ2-1
D: TRBD2

DNA: TGTGCCAGCAGGGCGGTCCCAGGGGGAGATACGCAGTATTTT
CDR3: CASRAVPGGDTQYF
length: 14
V: TRBV28
size: .
J: TRBJ2-3
D: TRBD1

DNA: TGTGCCAGCAGTAGGACCTTAGCGGGAGACGAGTTCTTC
CDR3: CASSRTLAGDEFF
length: 13
V: TRBV6-2/TRBV6-3
size: .
J: TRBJ2-1
D: TRBD2

DNA: TGTGCCAGCACCTTGGACTTTGGAAACACCATATATTTT
CDR3: CASTLDFGNTIYF
length: 13
V: TRBV5-5
size: .
J: TRBJ1-3
D: .

DNA: TGTGCCAGCAGCAGTAGCGGGAGCTATGAGCAGTTCTTC
CDR3: CASSSSGSYEQFF
length: 13
V: TRBV7-9
size: .
J: TRBJ2-1
D: TRBD2

DNA: TGTGCCAGCAGCTTGTTCCTAGCTGGGGAGACCCAGTACTTC
CDR3: CASSLFLAGETQYF
length: 14
V: TRBV7-9
size: .
J: TRBJ2-5
D: .

DNA: TGTGCCACCAGTGAGATGGGACAGGGCTCCTACAATGAGCAGTTCTTC
CDR3: CATSEMGQGSYNEQFF
length: 16
V: TRBV24-1
size: once
J: TRBJ2-1
D: TRBD1

DNA: TGCAGCGTCGATAGAAGGTCTGGGGGGGGGACCCAGTACTTC
CDR3: CSVDRRSGGGTQYF
length: 14
V: TRBV29-1
size: .
J: TRBJ2-5
D: TRBD2